This TCR beta chain was sequenced in a study of control samples from healthy donors and cancer patients. The CDR3 is 13 amino acids. Germline loops: CDR1 SGDLS, CDR2 YYNGEE. The germline V and J ends were trimmed by 0 bases and 1 base, with 4 bases remaining between them. The repertoire was sequenced with immunoSEQ multiplex PCR; TCRdb's copy has only in-frame clones and lacks some. The sample records about 79,000 clones, more than 85% being singletons. This clonotype was sampled from a woman aged 35 to 49 with lung cancer. Source material: PBMCs. This chain joins TRBV9 and TRBJ1-1; no definite D call. The CDR3 protein is CASSVGPNTEAFF. In DNA form, the CDR3 reads TGTGCCAGCAGCGTAGGTCCGAACACTGAAGCTTTCTTT. The complete variable domain, with remaining parts taken from reference TRBV9 and TRBJ1-1, reads DSGVTQTPKHLITATGQRVTLRCSPRSGDLSVYWYQQSLDQGLQFLIQYYNGEERAKGNILERFSAQQFPDLHSELNLSSLELGDSALYFCASSVGPNTEAFFGQGTRLTVV.